A single sample is the source of the 21 T cell receptor beta chains below, sequenced in a study of shared clonotypes between healthy human individuals. Assay: immunoSEQ multiplex PCR; the TCRdb copy retains only in-frame clones and omits some. The table records millions of clones, approximately 94% of them present only once. Sequencing input: naive CD4+ T cells sorted from blood. Subset in this sample: CD45RA+ positively selected. The source of these receptors is a man aged 18 to 30 in good health.

V is TRBV7-2 and J is TRBJ1-3; 7 positions match TRBD1. The germline gives CDR1 SGHTA, CDR2 FQGNSA. V was clipped by 5 bases and J by 8 bases; unmatched bases: 12. This CDR3 comprises 15 residues. The CDR3 DNA is TGTGCCAGCAGCCCCCGACAGGGTCTTTCGGACACCATATATTTT. This sequence encodes CASSPRQGLSDTIYF.

This clone has just one count. J is TRBJ2-2 and V is TRBV19; tentatively, D is TRBD1 (6 bases). The CDR3 runs 15 residues. Trimming removed 3 bases from V and 4 bases from J, with 12 bases in between. Per germline, CDR1 LNHDA and CDR2 SQIVND (reference sequence). CDR3 DNA sequence: TGTGCCAGTAGTATGCAGGGGAAGATCACCGGGGAGCTGTTTTTT. Residues: CASSMQGKITGELFF.

This clone was seen a single time. The rearrangement links TRBV7-9 to TRBJ1-2; 10 nucleotides line up with TRBD1. The V gene's germline CDR1 is SEHNR and CDR2 FQNEAQ (reference sequence). The V segment lost 5 bases and the J segment 7 bases; nucleotides outside the gene matches: 10. The CDR3 extends over 15 amino acids. CDR3 loop: CASSPRPGTGVGYTF. For the CDR3, the DNA is TGTGCCAGCAGCCCCCGTCCAGGGACAGGGGTTGGCTACACCTTC. The complete variable domain, with remaining parts taken from reference TRBV7-9 and TRBJ1-2, reads DTGVSQNPRHKITKRGQNVTFRCDPISEHNRLYWYRQTLGQGPEFLTYFQNEAQLEKSRLLSDRFSAERPKGSFSTLEIQRTEQGDSAMYLCASSPRPGTGVGYTFGSGTRLTVV.

The chain recombines TRBV5-6 with TRBJ2-3; possibly TRBD2 for D (6 bases). V shed 1 base and J shed 6 bases, with 15 bases lying between them. This CDR3 spans 15 amino acids. From germline, CDR1 is SGHDT and CDR2 YYEEEE. The DNA for the CDR3 is TGTGCCAGCAGCTTGTTTGGGGGGAACGCTGATACGCAGTATTTT. As protein: CASSLFGGNADTQYF.

Regarding this clone: In the same sample, other DNA sequences code for this CDR3. V usage is TRBV5-1 and J usage is TRBJ1-4, with a tentative D call TRBD1 (5 bases). The CDR3 extends over 14 amino acids. V lost 4 bases, J lost 0 bases, and 7 bases lay in between. Germline assignment: CDR1 SGHRS and CDR2 YFSETQ. The DNA of the CDR3 is TGCGCCAGCAGCCTCAGGGCAACTAATGAAAAACTGTTTTTT. The encoded protein is CASSLRATNEKLFF.

Comment on this clone: Other DNA sequences within the sample encode an identical CDR3. The chain joins TRBV30 to TRBJ2-7; D is unclear. CDR1 is GTSNPN and CDR2 is SVGIG in the germline V gene (reference sequence). Trimming left V 2 bases short and J 0 bases short, with 8 bases between. This CDR3 is built from 13 residues. This CDR3 reads CAWSRQDSYEQYF. CDR3 in DNA: TGTGCCTGGAGTAGGCAGGACTCCTACGAGCAGTACTTC. Together with reference TRBV30 and TRBJ2-7, the CDR3 gives the full variable domain: SQTIHQWPATLVQPVGSPLSLECTVEGTSNPNLYWYRQAAGRGLQLLFYSVGIGQISSEVPQNLSASRPQDRQFILSSKKLLLSDSGFYLCAWSRQDSYEQYFGPGTRLTVT.

In this sample, this clone turned up once. Different DNA sequences within this sample yield the same CDR3. The chain recombines TRBV6-5 with TRBJ1-2; 7 bases align to TRBD1. The germline CDR1 and CDR2 sequences are MNHEY and SVGAGI. The CDR3 spans 14 residues. The trim removed 0 bases at V and 7 bases at J, leaving 5 bases unmatched. The chain's CDR3 is CASSYSLGGGGYTF. The DNA of the CDR3 is TGTGCCAGCAGTTACTCGTTAGGGGGCGGTGGCTACACCTTC.

The genes are TRBV30 and TRBJ2-2; unclear D gene. Trimming stripped 2 bases from V and 8 bases from J, with 12 bases between. Germline CDR1 is GTSNPN and CDR2 is SVGIG (reference sequence). CDR3 size: 13 residues. The CDR3 protein is CAWSRLEGGELFF. The CDR3 coding sequence is TGTGCCTGGAGTCGTTTAGAAGGTGGGGAGCTGTTTTTT.

V is TRBV6-6 and J is TRBJ2-1, with a tentative D call TRBD2 (5 bases). Trimming cost V 6 bases and J 10 bases, with 16 bases left between them. CDR1 is MNHNY and CDR2 is SVGAGI in the germline V gene (reference sequence). This CDR3 is built from 13 residues. CDR3 sequence (DNA): TGTGCCAGCAGGGAACTAGTTAGTCTCGAGCAGTTCTTC. Its protein product is CASRELVSLEQFF.

The V call is TRBV4-1, the J call TRBJ2-1, with TRBD2 identical over 11 bases. Germline V gene sequence: CDR1 MGHRA, CDR2 YSYEKL. This CDR3 spans 13 amino acids. The J segment lost 7 bases and the V segment lost 8 bases, leaving 4 bases of the junction unmatched. CDR3 protein: CASGGLAANEQFF. In DNA, the CDR3 is TGCGCCAGCGGGGGACTAGCGGCGAATGAGCAGTTCTTC.

The rearrangement uses TRBV16 and TRBJ1-5, with a tentative D call TRBD1 (6 bases). The CDR3 has 15 residues. The V gene's germline CDR1 is KGHSY and CDR2 FQNENV. The V end was cut by 8 bases, the J end by 4 bases, with 18 bases between. CDR3 residues: CASQSRGGWNQPQHF. The CDR3 DNA reads as TGTGCCAGCCAATCTAGGGGGGGCTGGAATCAGCCCCAGCATTTT.

This clone showed up just a few times. This chain links TRBV29-1 with TRBJ1-1; no clear D. The length of the CDR3 is 14 residues. Germline lookup yields CDR1 SQVTM and CDR2 ANQGSEA. V was trimmed by 4 bases and J by 0 bases, leaving 12 bases between them. The CDR3 loop reads CSVGAARMNTEAFF. CDR3 bases: TGCAGCGTTGGGGCGGCCCGCATGAACACTGAAGCTTTCTTT.

The chain uses TRBV6-1 and TRBJ1-2, with 7 bases identical to TRBD1. This CDR3 has 15 residues. V was pared by 1 base and J by 2 bases, with 4 bases of the junction left unmatched. CDR1 and CDR2 (germline): MNHNS, SASEGT. The CDR3 DNA is TGTGCCAGCAGTGAAGGATCGGGACAGAACTATGGCTACACCTTC. Its protein is CASSEGSGQNYGYTF.

The V call is TRBV4-3, the J call TRBJ2-3, with 7 bases lining up with TRBD1. CDR1 LGHNA and CDR2 YSLEER come from the germline V gene. Trimming took 1 base from V and 5 from J; bases not matched to a gene: 3. The CDR3 runs to 14 residues. Here the CDR3 DNA reads TGCGCCAGCAGCCAAGCCAGACAGGGAGATACGCAGTATTTT. This encodes CASSQARQGDTQYF.

The chain employs TRBV4-3 and TRBJ2-3, with 9 nucleotides matching TRBD2. Losses at the gene ends were 0 bases for V and 5 bases for J; bases not matched to a gene: 6. The CDR3 loop spans 16 amino acids. The germline CDR1 and CDR2 sequences are LGHNA and YSLEER. DNA for the CDR3: TGCGCCAGCAGCCAAGATTCCGCGGGAGGGGTAGATACGCAGTATTTT. It encodes CASSQDSAGGVDTQYF.

Remarks on this clone: The same CDR3 arises from other DNA sequences in this sample as well. The chain has TRBV6-6 and TRBJ2-7, with D unresolved. Germline loops: CDR1 MNHNY, CDR2 SVGAGI (reference sequence). The ends were cut back, 2 bases at V and 2 bases at J, with 7 bases in the middle. The CDR3 covers 13 residues. The CDR3, as DNA: TGTGCCAGCAGTTACGGCGGAACCTACGAGCAGTACTTC. Translated: CASSYGGTYEQYF.

This chain links TRBV6-5 with TRBJ2-5; D unclear. CDR1 is MNHEY, CDR2 SVGAGI, per germline. Trimming pared 0 bases from V and 0 bases from J, leaving 11 bases between. The CDR3 extends over 16 amino acids. The CDR3 protein is CASSYSAAQYQETQYF. The CDR3 nucleotides are TGTGCCAGCAGTTACTCTGCGGCTCAGTACCAAGAGACCCAGTACTTC.

The chain couples TRBV18 to TRBJ2-5; tentative D call: TRBD1 (6 bases). V was trimmed by 0 bases and J by 5 bases, leaving 10 bases between them. The CDR3 is 14 residues long. CDR1 is KGHSH, CDR2 LQKENI, per germline. CDR3: CASSPPVRGETQYF. The CDR3 nucleotides are TGTGCCAGCTCACCACCGGTCAGGGGCGAGACCCAGTACTTC.

The chain has TRBV19 and TRBJ1-1; a possible D gene is TRBD1 (6 bases). Per the germline V gene, CDR1 is LNHDA and CDR2 is SQIVND (reference sequence). The CDR3 runs 16 residues. V gave up 3 bases and J gave up 5 bases, with 19 bases separating them. The CDR3 bases are TGTGCCAGTAGTATTCCGCCGCAAACAGGGCGGACTGAAGCTTTCTTT. It encodes CASSIPPQTGRTEAFF.

CDR3 in amino acids: CASSPRDPGGYYGYTF. CDR3 bases: TGTGCCAGCAGCCCTCGGGACCCCGGTGGGTACTATGGCTACACCTTC. The J gene is TRBJ1-2, the V gene TRBV9, with a possible D match to TRBD1 (5 bases). Germline values: CDR1 SGDLS, CDR2 YYNGEE. V gave up 4 bases and J gave up 3 bases, with 19 bases separating them. There are 16 residues in the CDR3.

The chain combines TRBV5-4 with TRBJ2-5, with D possibly being TRBD2 (6 bases). Germline-derived CDR1 and CDR2 are SGHNT and YYREEE (reference sequence). The CDR3 runs 15 residues. Deletions cut 4 bases from V and 5 bases from J, with 18 bases between. The chain's CDR3 is CASSGMGRDGETQYF. For the CDR3, the DNA is TGTGCCAGCAGCGGAATGGGGCGGGACGGGGAGACCCAGTACTTC. The variable domain in full, completed from reference TRBV5-4 and TRBJ2-5, reads ETGVTQSPTHLIKTRGQQVTLRCSSQSGHNTVSWYQQALGQGPQFIFQYYREEENGRGNFPPRFSGLQFPNYSSELNVNALELDDSALYLCASSGMGRDGETQYFGPGTRLLVL.